The clone carrying this T cell receptor beta chain has a single count. Its antigen is unknown. Clones were sequenced by immunoSEQ multiplex PCR, and TCRdb holds only the in-frame ones, with some missing. The table lists approximately 68,000 clones, around 90% of them singletons. V was shortened by 0 bases and J by 2 bases, with 13 bases between the two germline ends. The CDR3 loop spans 15 amino acids. Germline V CDR1 and CDR2: GTSNPN, SVGIG (reference sequence). Excluded were patients having autoimmune disease history or systemic immunosuppression. This sample was taken from a study of OX40 agonist ivuxolimab in advanced cancers. Study-level results: CD4+ and CD8+ T cells in blood underwent clonal expansion by week 6 at 0.1 to 3.0 mg/kg.

The chain links TRBV30 to TRBJ1-2; no clear D gene. The sequencing used CD4+ or CD8+ T cells sorted from blood, collected in a trial of the OX40 agonist ivuxolimab. The sequence derives from an adult with an advanced solid tumor such as melanoma, head and neck, liver or kidney cancer. CDR3 bases: TGTGCCTGGAGTGTACCGTCGGCCAACAACTATGGCTACACCTTC. Amino acid sequence: CAWSVPSANNYGYTF.